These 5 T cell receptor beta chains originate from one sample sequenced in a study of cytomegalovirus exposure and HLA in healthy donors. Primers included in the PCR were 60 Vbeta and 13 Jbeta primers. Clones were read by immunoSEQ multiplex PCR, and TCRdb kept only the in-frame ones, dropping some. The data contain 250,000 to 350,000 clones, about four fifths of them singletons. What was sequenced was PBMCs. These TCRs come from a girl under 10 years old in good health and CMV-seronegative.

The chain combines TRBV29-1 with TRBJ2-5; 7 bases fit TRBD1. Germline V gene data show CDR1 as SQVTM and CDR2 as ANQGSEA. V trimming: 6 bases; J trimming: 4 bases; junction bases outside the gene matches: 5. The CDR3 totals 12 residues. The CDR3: CSVPTGRETQYF. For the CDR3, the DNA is TGCAGCGTCCCGACAGGGCGAGAGACCCAGTACTTC.

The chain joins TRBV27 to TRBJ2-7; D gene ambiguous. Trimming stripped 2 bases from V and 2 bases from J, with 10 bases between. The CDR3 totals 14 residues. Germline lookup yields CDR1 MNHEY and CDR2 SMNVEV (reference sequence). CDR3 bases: TGTGCCAGCAGTTTAGGGCATAAACCCTACGAGCAGTACTTC. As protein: CASSLGHKPYEQYF.

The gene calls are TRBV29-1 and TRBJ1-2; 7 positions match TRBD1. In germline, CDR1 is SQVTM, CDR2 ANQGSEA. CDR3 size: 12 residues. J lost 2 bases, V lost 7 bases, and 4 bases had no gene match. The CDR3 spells CSAPRGNYGYTF. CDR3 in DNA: TGCAGCGCCCCCAGGGGGAACTATGGCTACACCTTC.

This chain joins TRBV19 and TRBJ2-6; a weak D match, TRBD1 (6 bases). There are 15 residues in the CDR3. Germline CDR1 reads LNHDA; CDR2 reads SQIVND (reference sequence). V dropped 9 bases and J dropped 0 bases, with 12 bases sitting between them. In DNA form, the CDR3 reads TGTGCCAGCCGTAGGACAGACTCTGGGGCCAACGTCCTGACTTTC. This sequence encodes CASRRTDSGANVLTF.

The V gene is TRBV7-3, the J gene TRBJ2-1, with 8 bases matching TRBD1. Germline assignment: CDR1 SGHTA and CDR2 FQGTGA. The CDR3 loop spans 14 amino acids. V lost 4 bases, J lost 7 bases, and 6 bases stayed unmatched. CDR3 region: CASSSRQGPNEQFF. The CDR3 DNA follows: TGTGCCAGCAGCTCCCGACAGGGGCCGAATGAGCAGTTCTTC.